These 5 T cell receptor beta chains share one sample of origin, sequenced in a study of cytomegalovirus exposure and HLA in healthy donors. Primers: 60 Vbeta forward and 13 Jbeta reverse. This table comes from immunoSEQ multiplex PCR, and its TCRdb copy is limited to in-frame clones, with some not included. Among some 150,000 clones listed, roughly 78% were seen once. The material sequenced was PBMCs. The receptors shown here come from a man between 40 and 49 years old in good health and CMV-seropositive.

The chain is built from TRBV5-4 and TRBJ2-4; a weak D match, TRBD1 (6 bases). The CDR3 covers 16 residues. Germline CDR1 reads SGHNT; CDR2 reads YYREEE (reference sequence). Trimming stripped 0 bases from V and 0 bases from J, with 10 bases between. The CDR3 region is CASSLEGGRAKNIQYF. The CDR3 coding sequence is TGTGCCAGCAGCTTGGAAGGGGGAAGAGCCAAAAACATTCAGTACTTC.

The chain carries TRBV14 and TRBJ2-7; D not resolved. The CDR3 is 13 residues long. Trimming stripped 3 bases from V and 3 bases from J, with 9 bases between. The germline V gene encodes CDR1 SGHDN and CDR2 FVKESK. The CDR3 loop is CASSQTTYYEQYF. CDR3 in DNA: TGTGCCAGCAGCCAGACAACTTACTACGAGCAGTACTTC.

The rearrangement links TRBV6-6 to TRBJ2-1, with D perhaps TRBD2 (5 bases). CDR3 size: 13 residues. Germline CDR1 reads MNHNY; CDR2 reads SVGAGI (reference sequence). Deletions cut 7 bases from V and 6 bases from J, with 13 bases between. The CDR3 sequence is CASTKAEINEQFF. In DNA form, the CDR3 reads TGTGCCAGCACGAAAGCGGAAATCAATGAGCAGTTCTTC.

This chain joins TRBV10-2 and TRBJ1-2; TRBD1 matches 7 bases. CDR3 length equals 17 residues. Germline V gene data show CDR1 as WSHSY and CDR2 as SAAADI. Trimming cost V 1 base and J 4 bases; bases outside gene matches: 12. CDR3 residues: CASSELQPGQLIYGYTF. The CDR3 DNA reads TGCGCCAGCAGTGAGTTACAGCCGGGACAGCTGATCTATGGCTACACCTTC.

The chain recombines TRBV11-2 with TRBJ1-5; TRBD1 agrees at 7 bases. The CDR3 contains 17 residues. With V trimmed by 4 bases and J by 4 bases, 13 bases remained unmatched. Germline values: CDR1 SGHAT, CDR2 FQNNGV. The CDR3 DNA reads TGTGCCAGCAGCTCTAATTCCCGCCGACAGGGTAATCAGCCCCAGCATTTT. It yields the protein CASSSNSRRQGNQPQHF.